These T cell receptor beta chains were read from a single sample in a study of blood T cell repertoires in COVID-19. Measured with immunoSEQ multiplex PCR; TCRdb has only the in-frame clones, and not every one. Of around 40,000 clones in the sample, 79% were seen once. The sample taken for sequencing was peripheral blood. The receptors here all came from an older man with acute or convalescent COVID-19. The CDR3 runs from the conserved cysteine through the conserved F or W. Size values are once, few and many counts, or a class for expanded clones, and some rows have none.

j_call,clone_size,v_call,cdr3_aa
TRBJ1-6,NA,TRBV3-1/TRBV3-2,CASSETRRYNSPLHF
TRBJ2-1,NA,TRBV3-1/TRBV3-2,CASTPRREGRVEQFF
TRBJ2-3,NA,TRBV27,CASSLDPRVSSTDTQYF
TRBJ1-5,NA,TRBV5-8,CASSGTGGWNQPQHF
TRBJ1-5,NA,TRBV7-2,CASSSGTETQPQHF
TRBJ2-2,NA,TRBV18,CASSPRGGTGELFF
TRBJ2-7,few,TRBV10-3,CASGYSYEQYF
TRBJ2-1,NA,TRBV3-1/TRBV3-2,CASSHPRDNEQFF
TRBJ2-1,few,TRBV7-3,CASSPGLAGAQLNEQFF
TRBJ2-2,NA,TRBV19,CASRPGQGASGELFF
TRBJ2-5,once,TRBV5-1,CASSTSGRGLETQYF
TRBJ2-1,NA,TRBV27,CASSSLLTSGDYNEQFF
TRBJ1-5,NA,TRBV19,CASSIGPGQGFLANQPQHF
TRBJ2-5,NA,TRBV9,CASSARGPQETQYF
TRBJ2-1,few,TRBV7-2,CASSVDLALPYNEQFF
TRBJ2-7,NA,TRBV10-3,CAISEDRGFYEQYF
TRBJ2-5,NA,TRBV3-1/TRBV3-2,CASSQDFTPMGARETQYF
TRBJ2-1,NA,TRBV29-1,CSVAGLAGGYNEQFF
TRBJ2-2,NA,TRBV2,CASSPRGELFF
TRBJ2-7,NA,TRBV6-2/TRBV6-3,CASSFGAGRTGEQYF
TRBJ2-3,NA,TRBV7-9,CASSPWTSSQYF
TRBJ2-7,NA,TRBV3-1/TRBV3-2,CASSPQAGEQYF
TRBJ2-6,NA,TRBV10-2,CASRQAGANVLTF
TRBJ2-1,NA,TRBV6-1,CASSEGPLSSYNEQFF
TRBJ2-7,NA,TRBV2,CASREGAGAFEQYF
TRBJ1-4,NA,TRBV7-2,CASSPGGGQRNEKLFF
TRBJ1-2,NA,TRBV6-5,CASSQQGGGYTF
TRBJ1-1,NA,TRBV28,CASSETGNTEAFF
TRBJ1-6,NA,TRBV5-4,CASSHLQGRDSPLHF
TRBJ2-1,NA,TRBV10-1,CASSESTGQGRNEQFF
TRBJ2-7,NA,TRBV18,CASSPRSAGVSYEQYF
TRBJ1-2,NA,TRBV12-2,CASRLARGNYGYTF
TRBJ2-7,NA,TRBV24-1,CATSDLTGGGYEQYF
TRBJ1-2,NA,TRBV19,CATTGGRDYGYTF
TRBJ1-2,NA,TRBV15,CATSREHGANYGYTF
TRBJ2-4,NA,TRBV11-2,CASSPLQGTNIQYF
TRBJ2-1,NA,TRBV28,CASSSNRASYNEQFF
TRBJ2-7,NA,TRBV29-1,CSVGLAGVYEQYF
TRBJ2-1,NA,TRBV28,CASSLQRGEQFF
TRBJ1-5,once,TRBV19,CASSTQGNQPQHF
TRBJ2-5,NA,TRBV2,CARGRAWETQYF
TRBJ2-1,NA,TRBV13,CASSFQRGNEQFF
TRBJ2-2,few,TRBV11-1,CASSLGQNTGELFF
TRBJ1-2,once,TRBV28,CASGVYGGGYTF
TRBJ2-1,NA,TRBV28,CASSSPGTSGNEQFF
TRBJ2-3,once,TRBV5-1,CASSLGGRGTDTQYF
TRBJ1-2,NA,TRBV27,CASSLSGQGFNYGYTF
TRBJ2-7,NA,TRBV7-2,CASSRGGSSYEQYF
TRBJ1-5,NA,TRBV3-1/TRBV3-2,CASSPNGQINQPQHF
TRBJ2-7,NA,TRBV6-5,CASSSVSYEQYF
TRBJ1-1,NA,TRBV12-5,CASATRRVSEAFF
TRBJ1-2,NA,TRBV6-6,CASSYGDRARGYTF
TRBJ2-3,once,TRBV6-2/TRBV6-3,CASSWAAGSTDTQYF
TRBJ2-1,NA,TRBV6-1,CASSGRTSGSRNEQFF
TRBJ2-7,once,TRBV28,CASSPTGSGSYEQYF
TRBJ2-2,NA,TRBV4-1,CASSQDYGLAGGELFF
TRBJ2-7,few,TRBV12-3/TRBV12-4,CASSLGSIYEQYF